The 13 T cell receptor beta chains reported below all come from one sample, sequenced in a study of regulatory T cells in long-lasting Graves disease. Relying on iRepertoire HTBI primers and Arm-PCR of CDR3 regions, the team built TCR beta libraries. Using its own MiXCR run on the multiplex PCR reads, TCRdb lists one record per CDR3 protein. The table lists about 470,000 distinct CDR3 sequences, just under 15% of them singletons, with roughly 17% in the top ten. Stated time point: newly diagnosed GD, antithyroid drugs for less than 3 months. The TCR library was made from RNA extracted from PBMCs. This sample also appeared in a second study, on T cells in Graves' hyperthyroidism and ophthalmopathy.

The sample consisted of peripheral blood mononuclear cells (PBMCs), taken at new diagnosis, from a patient treated with antithyroid drugs. Source of these receptors: a woman under 40 with Graves disease.

This clonotype was recorded many times. The chain links TRBV2 to TRBJ2-2; 10 nucleotides line up with TRBD2. The CDR3 length is 16 residues. Germline V gene lookup returns CDR1 SNHLY and CDR2 FYNNEI. J lost 5 bases, V lost 6 bases, and 9 bases had no gene match. DNA for the CDR3: TGTGCCAGCAGGACGGCTAGCGGGAGTATTACCGGGGAGCTGTTTTTT. Translated: CASRTASGSITGELFF.

The chain combines TRBV20-1 with TRBJ2-2; TRBD1 matches 7 bases. Germline CDR1 and CDR2: DFQATT and SNEGSKA (reference sequence). The J segment lost 5 bases and the V segment lost 2 bases, leaving 2 bases of the junction unmatched. The CDR3 has 13 amino acids. CDR3 region: CSARPRGTGELFF. The DNA of the CDR3 is TGCAGTGCTAGACCCAGGGGGACCGGGGAGCTGTTTTTT.

This clonotype was seen more than once but under ten times. The chain joins TRBV20-1 to TRBJ2-1; TRBD1 might be the D (6 bases). Germline assignment: CDR1 DFQATT and CDR2 SNEGSKA (reference sequence). Trimming stripped 1 base from V and 2 bases from J, with 9 bases between. There are 14 residues in the CDR3. The chain's CDR3 is CSARGTGPYNEQFF. In nucleotides, the CDR3 is TGCAGTGCTAGAGGAACAGGGCCCTACAATGAGCAGTTCTTC.

This clonotype was counted many times. The CDR3 sequence: CASSLGNQGPNSPLHF. The DNA for the CDR3 is TGTGCCAGCAGCCTTGGGAATCAGGGGCCTAATTCACCCCTCCACTTT. This sequence joins TRBV11-3 and TRBJ1-6; possibly TRBD1 for D (6 bases). CDR3 length: 16 residues. V lost 5 bases to trimming and J lost 6 bases, with 17 bases between them. Germline V gene data show CDR1 as SGHNT and CDR2 as YENEEA.

This clonotype was detected only a few times. The chain is built from TRBV5-1 and TRBJ1-5; D possibly corresponds to TRBD1 (5 bases). Germline-derived CDR1 and CDR2 are SGHRS and YFSETQ. The CDR3 sequence is 15 residues long. V was shortened by 0 bases and J by 4 bases, with 11 bases between the two germline ends. This CDR3 reads CASSLDGAENQPQHF. DNA for the CDR3: TGCGCCAGCAGCTTGGATGGGGCAGAAAATCAGCCCCAGCATTTT. Filled out from reference TRBV5-1 and TRBJ1-5, the complete variable domain reads KAGVTQTPRYLIKTRGQQVTLSCSPISGHRSVSWYQQTPGQGLQFLFEYFSETQRNKGNFPGRFSGRQFSNSRSEMNVSTLELGDSALYLCASSLDGAENQPQHFGDGTRLSIL.

The chain recombines TRBV29-1 with TRBJ1-5; 11 bases fit TRBD1. V was clipped by 6 bases and J by 3 bases; unmatched bases: 10. The CDR3 length is 16 residues. Germline V gene sequence: CDR1 SQVTM, CDR2 ANQGSEA. This CDR3 reads CSVVAGTGGINQPQHF. CDR3 sequence (DNA): TGCAGCGTGGTCGCCGGGACAGGGGGAATCAATCAGCCCCAGCATTTT.

In its sample, this clonotype was seen many times. The junction does not match germline at one end; this may be a read error. This sequence joins TRBV7-7 and TRBJ2-1; no firm D call. The CDR3 consists of 13 residues. Germline V CDR1 and CDR2: SSHAT, FNYEAQ (reference sequence). The CDR3 loop reads CASSLDLNNEQFF. CDR3 DNA sequence: TGTGCTAGCAGCTTAGACCTCAACAATGAGCAGTTCTTC.

The chain recombines TRBV6-1 with TRBJ2-3, with D tentatively TRBD1 or TRBD2 (5 bases each). Between the trimmed V and J ends, which lost 5 bases and 8 bases, there was a span of 11 bases. CDR1 and CDR2 from the germline V gene are MNHNS and SASEGT. CDR3 length: 12 amino acids. The CDR3 DNA reads as TGTGCCAGCAGTCAAGTGAGGGGTACGCAGTATTTT. Protein: CASSQVRGTQYF.

This clonotype has at least ten counts. The genes are TRBV9 and TRBJ2-3; tentative D call: TRBD2 (5 bases). CDR1 and CDR2 (germline): SGDLS, YYNGEE. Trimming removed 2 bases at V and 0 bases at J, with 10 bases between. The CDR3 totals 15 residues. CDR3 sequence (DNA): TGTGCCAGCAGCGTTACGGGCGGGAGCACAGATACGCAGTATTTT. Amino acid sequence: CASSVTGGSTDTQYF.

The rearrangement links TRBV29-1 to TRBJ1-1; D may be TRBD1 (5 bases). The V and J ends lost 5 bases and 6 bases respectively, with 22 bases between them. This CDR3 spans 15 amino acids. Germline V gives CDR1 SQVTM, CDR2 ANQGSEA. The CDR3 loop is CSVHIDSKIPPEAFF. In DNA, the CDR3 is TGCAGCGTTCATATTGACAGCAAAATTCCCCCTGAAGCTTTCTTT.

This clonotype was counted ten times or more. The chain has TRBV7-9 and TRBJ2-4; D uncertain. Germline assignment: CDR1 SEHNR and CDR2 FQNEAQ (reference sequence). V lost 5 bases and J 0 bases, leaving 17 bases between the germline ends. This CDR3 spans 17 amino acids. The CDR3 DNA reads TGTGCCAGCAGCAAAACCGGACCGGAGATAGCCAAAAACATTCAGTACTTC. Amino acids: CASSKTGPEIAKNIQYF.

This clonotype was detected many times. This chain joins TRBV28 and TRBJ1-5; D remains ambiguous. Germline-derived CDR1 and CDR2 are MDHEN and SYDVKM. This CDR3 spans 13 amino acids. Trimming removed 5 bases from V and 6 bases from J, with 11 bases in between. CDR3 DNA sequence: TGTGCCAGCAGTACCTATGGGAGTCAGCCCCAGCATTTT. Protein: CASSTYGSQPQHF.

This clonotype was found many times. CDR3 sequence: CASSHSGGPETQYF. The CDR3 DNA is TGTGCCAGCAGCCACTCCGGGGGACCGGAGACCCAGTACTTC. The chain carries TRBV13 and TRBJ2-5; a weak D match, TRBD2 (6 bases). CDR1 is PRHDT and CDR2 is FYEKMQ in the germline V gene (reference sequence). The CDR3 is 14 residues long. Trimming took 5 bases from V and 5 from J, leaving 15 bases between them.